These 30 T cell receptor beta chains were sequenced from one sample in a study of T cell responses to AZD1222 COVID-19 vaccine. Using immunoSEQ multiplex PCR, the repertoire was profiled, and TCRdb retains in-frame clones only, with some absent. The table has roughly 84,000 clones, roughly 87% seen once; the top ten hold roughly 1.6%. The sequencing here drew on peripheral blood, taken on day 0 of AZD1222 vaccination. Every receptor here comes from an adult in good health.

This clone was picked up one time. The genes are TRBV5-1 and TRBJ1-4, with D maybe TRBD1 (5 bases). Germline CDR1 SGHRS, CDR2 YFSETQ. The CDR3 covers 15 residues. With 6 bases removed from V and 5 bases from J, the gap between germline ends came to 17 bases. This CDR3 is CASTWSRAVNEKLFF. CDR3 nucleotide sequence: TGCGCCAGCACCTGGAGCAGGGCCGTAAATGAAAAACTGTTTTTT.

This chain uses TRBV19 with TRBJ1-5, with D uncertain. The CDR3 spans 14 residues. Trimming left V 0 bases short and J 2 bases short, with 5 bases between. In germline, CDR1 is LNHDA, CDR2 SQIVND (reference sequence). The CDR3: CASSIEMGNQPQHF. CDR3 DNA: TGTGCCAGTAGTATAGAGATGGGCAATCAGCCCCAGCATTTT.

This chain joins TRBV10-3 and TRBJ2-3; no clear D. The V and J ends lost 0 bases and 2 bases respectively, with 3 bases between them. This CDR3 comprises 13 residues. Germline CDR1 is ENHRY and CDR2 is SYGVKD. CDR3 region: CAISESNTDTQYF. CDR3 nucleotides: TGTGCCATCAGTGAGTCGAACACAGATACGCAGTATTTT.

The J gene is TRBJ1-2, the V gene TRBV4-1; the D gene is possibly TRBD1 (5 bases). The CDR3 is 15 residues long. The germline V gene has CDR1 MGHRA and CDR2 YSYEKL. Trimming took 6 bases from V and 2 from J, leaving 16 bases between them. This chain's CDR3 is CASRTAGLANYGYTF. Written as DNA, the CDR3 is TGCGCCAGCAGGACCGCGGGACTCGCCAACTATGGCTACACCTTC.

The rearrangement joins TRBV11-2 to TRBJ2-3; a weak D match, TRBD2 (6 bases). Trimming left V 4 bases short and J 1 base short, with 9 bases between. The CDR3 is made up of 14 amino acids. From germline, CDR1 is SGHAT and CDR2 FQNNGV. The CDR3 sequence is CASSSWGGTDTQYF. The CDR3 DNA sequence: TGTGCCAGCAGCTCTTGGGGGGGCACAGATACGCAGTATTTT.

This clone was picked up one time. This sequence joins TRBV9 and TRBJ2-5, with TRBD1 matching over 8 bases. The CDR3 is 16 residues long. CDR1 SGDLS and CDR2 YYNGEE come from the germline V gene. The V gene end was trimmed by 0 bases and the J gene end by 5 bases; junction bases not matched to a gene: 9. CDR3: CASSVAQGDGPETQYF. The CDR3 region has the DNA TGTGCCAGCAGCGTAGCACAGGGGGACGGGCCGGAGACCCAGTACTTC. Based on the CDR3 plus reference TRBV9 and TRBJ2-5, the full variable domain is DSGVTQTPKHLITATGQRVTLRCSPRSGDLSVYWYQQSLDQGLQFLIQYYNGEERAKGNILERFSAQQFPDLHSELNLSSLELGDSALYFCASSVAQGDGPETQYFGPGTRLLVL.

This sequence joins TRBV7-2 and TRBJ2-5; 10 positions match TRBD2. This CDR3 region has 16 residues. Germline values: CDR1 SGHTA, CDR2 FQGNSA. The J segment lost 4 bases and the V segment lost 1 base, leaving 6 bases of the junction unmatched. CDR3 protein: CASSLGSGRGLETQYF. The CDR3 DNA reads TGTGCCAGCAGCTTAGGAAGCGGGAGGGGGTTAGAGACCCAGTACTTC.

The CDR3 is CASSAGTSGGTDTQYF. CDR3 sequence (DNA): TGTGCCAGCAGCGCCGGGACTAGCGGTGGAACAGATACGCAGTATTTT. The chain has TRBV7-2 and TRBJ2-3, with 11 bases aligning to TRBD2. Germline V CDR1 and CDR2: SGHTA, FQGNSA. The CDR3 consists of 16 residues. The ends lost 5 bases at V and 3 bases at J; junction bases unmatched: 7.

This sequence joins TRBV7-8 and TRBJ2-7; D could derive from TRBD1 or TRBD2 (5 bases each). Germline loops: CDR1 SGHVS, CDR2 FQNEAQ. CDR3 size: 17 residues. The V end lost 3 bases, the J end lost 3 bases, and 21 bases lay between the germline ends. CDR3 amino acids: CASSFDGPWDASYEQYF. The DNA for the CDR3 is TGTGCCAGCAGCTTTGATGGGCCCTGGGACGCAAGCTACGAGCAGTACTTC.

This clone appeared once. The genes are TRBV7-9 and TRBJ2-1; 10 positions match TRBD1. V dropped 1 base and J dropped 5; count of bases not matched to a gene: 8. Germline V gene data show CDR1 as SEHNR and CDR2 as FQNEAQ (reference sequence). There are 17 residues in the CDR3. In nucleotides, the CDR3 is TGTGCCAGCAGCTTAGACGGGACAGGGGCCCCCAACAATGAGCAGTTCTTC. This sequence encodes CASSLDGTGAPNNEQFF.

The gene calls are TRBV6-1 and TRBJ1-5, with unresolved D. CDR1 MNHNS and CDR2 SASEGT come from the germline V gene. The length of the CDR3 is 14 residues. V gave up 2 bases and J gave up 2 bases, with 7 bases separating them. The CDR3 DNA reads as TGTGCCAGCAGTGAACCTCCGGGCAATCAGCCCCAGCATTTT. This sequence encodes CASSEPPGNQPQHF.

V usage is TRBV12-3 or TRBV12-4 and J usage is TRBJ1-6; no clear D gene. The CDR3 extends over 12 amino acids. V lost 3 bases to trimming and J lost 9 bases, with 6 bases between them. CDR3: CASSFGGSPLHF. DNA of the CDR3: TGTGCCAGCAGTTTCGGTGGTTCACCCCTCCACTTT.

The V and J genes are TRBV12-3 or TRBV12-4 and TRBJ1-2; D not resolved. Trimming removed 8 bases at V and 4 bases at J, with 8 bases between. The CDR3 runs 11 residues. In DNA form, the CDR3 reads TGTGCCAGCGGCCTATCCTATGGCTACACCTTC. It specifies CASGLSYGYTF.

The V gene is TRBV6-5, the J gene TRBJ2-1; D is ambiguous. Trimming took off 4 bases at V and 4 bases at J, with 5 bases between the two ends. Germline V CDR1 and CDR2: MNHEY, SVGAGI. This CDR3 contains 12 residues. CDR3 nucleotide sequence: TGTGCCAGCAGTTTCCCTTACAATGAGCAGTTCTTC. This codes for CASSFPYNEQFF.

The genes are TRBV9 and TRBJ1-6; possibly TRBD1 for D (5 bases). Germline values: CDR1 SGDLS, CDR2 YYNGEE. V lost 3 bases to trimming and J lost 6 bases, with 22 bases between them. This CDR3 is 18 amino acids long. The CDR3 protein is CASSAEEGWAELNSPLHF. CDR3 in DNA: TGTGCCAGCAGCGCCGAAGAGGGGTGGGCCGAGCTTAATTCACCCCTCCACTTT.

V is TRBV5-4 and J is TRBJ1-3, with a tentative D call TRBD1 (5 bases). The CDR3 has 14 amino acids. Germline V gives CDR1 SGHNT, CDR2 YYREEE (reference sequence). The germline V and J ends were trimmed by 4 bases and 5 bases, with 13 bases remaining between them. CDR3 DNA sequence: TGTGCCAGCAGCAAAGACAGTGGGAGAAACACCATATATTTT. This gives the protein CASSKDSGRNTIYF.

CDR3 DNA: TGTGCCAGCACAACTGCCCTAGCGGAGCAGTTCTTC. Its translation: CASTTALAEQFF. This rearrangement joins TRBV6-6 to TRBJ2-1; the D gene is possibly TRBD2 (6 bases). Germline V gives CDR1 MNHNY, CDR2 SVGAGI (reference sequence). This CDR3 is 12 amino acids long. V was trimmed by 7 bases and J by 10 bases, leaving 14 bases between them.

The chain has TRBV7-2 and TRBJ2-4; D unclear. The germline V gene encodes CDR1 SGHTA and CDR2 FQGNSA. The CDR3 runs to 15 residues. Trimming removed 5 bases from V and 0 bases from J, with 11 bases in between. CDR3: CASSKPRIAKNIQYF. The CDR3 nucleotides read TGTGCCAGCAGCAAGCCGAGAATAGCCAAAAACATTCAGTACTTC.

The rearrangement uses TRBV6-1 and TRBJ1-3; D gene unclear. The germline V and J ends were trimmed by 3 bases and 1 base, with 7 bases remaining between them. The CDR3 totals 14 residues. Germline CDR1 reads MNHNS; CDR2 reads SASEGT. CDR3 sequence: CASSDWQSGNTIYF. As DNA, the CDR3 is TGTGCCAGCAGTGATTGGCAATCTGGAAACACCATATATTTT.

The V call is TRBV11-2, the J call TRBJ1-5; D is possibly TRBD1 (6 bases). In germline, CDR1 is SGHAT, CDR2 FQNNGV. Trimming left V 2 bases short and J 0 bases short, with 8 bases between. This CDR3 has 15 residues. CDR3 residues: CASSLTGNSNQPQHF. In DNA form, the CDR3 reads TGTGCCAGCAGCTTAACAGGGAATAGCAATCAGCCCCAGCATTTT.

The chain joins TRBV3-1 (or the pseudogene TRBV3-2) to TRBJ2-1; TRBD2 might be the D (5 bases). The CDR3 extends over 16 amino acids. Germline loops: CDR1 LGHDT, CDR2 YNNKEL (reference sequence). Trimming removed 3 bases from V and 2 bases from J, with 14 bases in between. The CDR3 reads CASSQDWIPPYNEQFF. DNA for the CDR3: TGTGCCAGCAGCCAGGACTGGATACCCCCCTACAATGAGCAGTTCTTC.

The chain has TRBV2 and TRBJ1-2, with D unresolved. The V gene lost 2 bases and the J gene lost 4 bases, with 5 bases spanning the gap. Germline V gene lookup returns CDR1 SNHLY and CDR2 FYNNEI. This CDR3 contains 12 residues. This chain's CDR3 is CASSEYAYGYTF. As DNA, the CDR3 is TGTGCCAGCAGTGAATACGCCTATGGCTACACCTTC.

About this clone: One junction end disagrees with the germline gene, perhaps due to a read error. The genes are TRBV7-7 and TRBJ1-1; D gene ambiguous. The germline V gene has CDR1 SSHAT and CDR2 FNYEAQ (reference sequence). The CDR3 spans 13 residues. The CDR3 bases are TGTGCTAGCAGCTTAGCGGCCAACACTGAAGCTTTCTTT. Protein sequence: CASSLAANTEAFF.

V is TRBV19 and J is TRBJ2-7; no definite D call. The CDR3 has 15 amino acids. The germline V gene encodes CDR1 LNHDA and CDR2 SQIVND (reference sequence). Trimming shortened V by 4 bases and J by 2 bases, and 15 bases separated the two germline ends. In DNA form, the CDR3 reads TGTGCCAGTAGTACCTCCGCGACACCACCCTACGAGCAGTACTTC. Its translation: CASSTSATPPYEQYF.

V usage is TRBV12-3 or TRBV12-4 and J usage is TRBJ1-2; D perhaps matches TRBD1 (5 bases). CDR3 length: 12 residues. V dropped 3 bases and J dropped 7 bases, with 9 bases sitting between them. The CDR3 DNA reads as TGTGCCAGCAGTTTTCAGGGCCGTGGCTACACCTTC. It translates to CASSFQGRGYTF.

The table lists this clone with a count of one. The CDR3 sequence is CASSHYRVDQPQHF. Here the CDR3 DNA reads TGTGCCAGCAGCCACTACAGGGTTGATCAGCCCCAGCATTTT. The chain recombines TRBV7-3 with TRBJ1-5; weak D call: TRBD1 (6 bases). Trimming stripped 5 bases from V and 5 bases from J, with 13 bases between. The CDR3 covers 14 residues. Per germline, CDR1 SGHTA and CDR2 FQGTGA.

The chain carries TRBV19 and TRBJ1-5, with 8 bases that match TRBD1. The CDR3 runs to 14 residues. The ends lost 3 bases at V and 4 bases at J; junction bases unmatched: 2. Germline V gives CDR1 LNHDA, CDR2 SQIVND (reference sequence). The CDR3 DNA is TGTGCCAGTAGTATGAACAGGGGGAATCAGCCCCAGCATTTT. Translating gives CASSMNRGNQPQHF.

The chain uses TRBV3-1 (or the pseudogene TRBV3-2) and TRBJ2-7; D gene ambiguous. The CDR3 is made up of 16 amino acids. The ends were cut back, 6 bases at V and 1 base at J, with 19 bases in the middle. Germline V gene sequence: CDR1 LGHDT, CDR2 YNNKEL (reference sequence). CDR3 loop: CASSHSPAQYSYEQYF. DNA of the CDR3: TGTGCCAGCAGTCACTCTCCGGCACAGTATTCCTACGAGCAGTACTTC.

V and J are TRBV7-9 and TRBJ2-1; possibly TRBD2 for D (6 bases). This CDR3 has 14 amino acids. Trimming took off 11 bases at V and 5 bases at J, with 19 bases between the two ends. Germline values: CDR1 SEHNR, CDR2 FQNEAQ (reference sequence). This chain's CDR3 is CASSWGEANNEQFF. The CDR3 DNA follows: TGTGCCTCCAGCTGGGGGGAGGCAAACAATGAGCAGTTCTTC. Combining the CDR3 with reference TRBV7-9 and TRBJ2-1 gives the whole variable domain DTGVSQNPRHKITKRGQNVTFRCDPISEHNRLYWYRQTLGQGPEFLTYFQNEAQLEKSRLLSDRFSAERPKGSFSTLEIQRTEQGDSAMYLCASSWGEANNEQFFGPGTRLTVL.

Here the CDR3 reads CASSRDRASGNTIYF. For the CDR3, the DNA is TGTGCCAGCAGCCGGGACAGGGCCTCTGGAAACACCATATATTTT. This rearrangement joins TRBV13 to TRBJ1-3; 9 positions agree with TRBD1. Germline CDR1 and CDR2: PRHDT and FYEKMQ (reference sequence). The trim removed 5 bases at V and 0 bases at J, leaving 2 bases unmatched. This CDR3 spans 15 amino acids.